This T cell receptor beta chain was sequenced during a study of T-cell memory formation after mild COVID-19. Study-level information: Largely, the TCR clusters proved donor specific.

With regard to this clonotype: Its cognate antigen is unknown.

Study results and caveats: Among CD4+ contracting clones, most were CM and EM, and CD8+ ones EMRA. The pre-infection memory compartment contained some responding clones, suggesting cross-reactive memory joined.

TCR alpha and TCR beta cDNA libraries carrying sample barcodes and UMIs were produced by 5'RACE using constant-segment primers. TCRdb called the 5' RACE reads again in MiXCR, with one record for every CDR3 protein. The sample includes 300,000 to 400,000 distinct CDR3 sequences, about 13% seen only once; the top ten take 22%. The receptor comes from a young man who had mild COVID-19 (a few samples of this study predate the infection). Cell type and time point are not known. Source material: PBMCs or a T cell subset sorted from them (not recorded which).

CDR3 DNA: TGCAGTGCCAAACAGGAGAACACTGAAGCTTTCTTT. It codes for CSAKQENTEAFF. The chain carries TRBV20-1 and TRBJ1-1, with D perhaps matching TRBD1 (5 bases). This CDR3 has 12 residues. Trimming stripped 6 bases from V and 1 base from J, with 9 bases between. Germline V gene data show CDR1 as DFQATT and CDR2 as SNEGSKA (reference sequence).